Below, 16 T cell receptor beta chains from the same sample are listed, as sequenced in a study of blood T cell repertoires in COVID-19. Method: immunoSEQ multiplex PCR; TCRdb's copy keeps in-frame clones and lacks some. The data contain some 250,000 clones, more than 80% of them seen just once; the ten biggest clones take up 6.5% to 8.5%. The material sequenced was peripheral blood. The receptors come from a woman older than 75 with COVID-19, enrolled during active disease.

This chain joins TRBV5-1 and TRBJ2-7; 7 nucleotides agree with TRBD1. Germline V CDR1 and CDR2: SGHRS, YFSETQ. With 4 bases clipped from V and 2 bases from J, the junction kept 15 bases outside the gene matches. The CDR3 is 17 residues long. The CDR3 bases are TGCGCCAGCAGCCTGGACAGGTTGGTTGGGGTACCCTACGAGCAGTACTTC. The encoded protein is CASSLDRLVGVPYEQYF. Together with reference TRBV5-1 and TRBJ2-7, the CDR3 gives the full variable domain: KAGVTQTPRYLIKTRGQQVTLSCSPISGHRSVSWYQQTPGQGLQFLFEYFSETQRNKGNFPGRFSGRQFSNSRSEMNVSTLELGDSALYLCASSLDRLVGVPYEQYFGPGTRLTVT.

The rearrangement uses TRBV5-1 and TRBJ1-2, with 7 bases matching TRBD1. CDR1 and CDR2 from the germline V gene are SGHRS and YFSETQ. This CDR3 contains 14 residues. Germline trimming cut 4 bases from V and 2 bases from J; bases unmatched to any gene: 5. CDR3: CASSTGDINYGYTF. The CDR3 DNA is TGCGCCAGCAGCACAGGGGATATAAACTATGGCTACACCTTC.

The chain employs TRBV27 and TRBJ2-7; TRBD1 aligns across 11 bases. The ends lost 5 bases at V and 6 bases at J; junction bases unmatched: 6. CDR1 is MNHEY, CDR2 SMNVEV, per germline (reference sequence). The CDR3 consists of 14 residues. The CDR3 protein is CASSNSDRGPEQYF. The CDR3 DNA is TGTGCCAGCAGTAATTCGGACAGGGGGCCCGAGCAGTACTTC.

This rearrangement joins TRBV2 to TRBJ1-2; possibly TRBD1 for D (6 bases). Germline assignment: CDR1 SNHLY and CDR2 FYNNEI. This CDR3 comprises 16 residues. V was cut by 0 bases and J by 4 bases, with 15 bases left in between. For the CDR3, the DNA is TGTGCCAGCAGTGAAGCGGGGGCAGGAGATCTCTATGGCTACACCTTC. Translation: CASSEAGAGDLYGYTF.

The table lists this clone with a count of one. J is TRBJ2-3 and V is TRBV4-1, with TRBD2 matching 7 bases. This CDR3 has 15 amino acids. Germline-derived CDR1 and CDR2 are MGHRA and YSYEKL. V shed 2 bases, J shed 4 bases, and the junction held 6 bases outside the gene matches. The CDR3 DNA is TGCGCCAGCAGCCAATTCGGGGGGATTGCAGATACGCAGTATTTT. It translates to CASSQFGGIADTQYF.

This chain joins TRBV7-2 and TRBJ1-6; D perhaps matches TRBD1 (6 bases). CDR3 length: 15 amino acids. Trimming shortened V by 5 bases and J by 0 bases, and 8 bases separated the two germline ends. The V gene's germline CDR1 is SGHTA and CDR2 FQGNSA. In nucleotides, the CDR3 is TGTGCCAGCAGCCAGGGGAGCTCCTATAATTCACCCCTCCACTTT. This translates into CASSQGSSYNSPLHF.

This clone came up once. The gene calls are TRBV23-1 and TRBJ1-5; D is unclear. TRBV23-1 is treated as an ORF (open reading frame) with a function not yet certain. The CDR3 loop spans 16 amino acids. V lost 0 bases and J 7 bases, leaving 16 bases between the germline ends. CDR3 region: CASSQSAEERGQPQHF. The CDR3 DNA is TGCGCCAGCAGTCAATCCGCCGAGGAGCGAGGACAGCCCCAGCATTTT.

This chain connects TRBV7-2 to TRBJ2-4; 8 nucleotides line up with TRBD2. J gave up 8 bases and V 5 bases, and 5 bases lay outside the gene matches. Germline values: CDR1 SGHTA, CDR2 FQGNSA. The CDR3 loop spans 13 amino acids. The CDR3 bases are TGTGCCAGCAGCCGGGGGGGACGGGACATTCAGTACTTC. As protein: CASSRGGRDIQYF.

V usage is TRBV7-3 and J usage is TRBJ2-6, with a possible D match to TRBD2 (5 bases). CDR1 and CDR2 from the germline V gene are SGHTA and FQGTGA. V dropped 11 bases and J dropped 9 bases, with 14 bases sitting between them. This CDR3 has 12 amino acids. As DNA, the CDR3 is TGTGCCTCTCGACAAGCGGTCAACGTCCTGACTTTC. Protein: CASRQAVNVLTF.

The chain couples TRBV4-3 to TRBJ1-3, with D unresolved. Trimming cost V 0 bases and J 4 bases, with 16 bases left between them. The CDR3 spans 17 residues. CDR1 and CDR2 (germline): LGHNA, YSLEER. CDR3 sequence (DNA): TGCGCCAGCAGCCAAGAGCTAACAGTGTTCTCCGGAAACACCATATATTTT. Amino acid sequence: CASSQELTVFSGNTIYF.

V gene TRBV24-1 combines with J gene TRBJ2-2, with TRBD1 matching over 9 bases. The CDR3 has 13 amino acids. Germline-derived CDR1 and CDR2 are KGHDR and SFDVKD. V was clipped by 3 bases and J by 13 bases; unmatched bases: 5. The CDR3 loop is CATSDRTGEGLFF. The CDR3 nucleotides read TGTGCCACCAGTGATAGGACAGGGGAGGGGCTGTTTTTT.

The V gene is TRBV7-9, the J gene TRBJ1-2; D may be TRBD1 (6 bases). This CDR3 comprises 16 residues. V was pared by 3 bases and J by 3 bases, with 17 bases between. Germline V lookup: CDR1 SEHNR, CDR2 FQNEAQ (reference sequence). CDR3 amino acids: CASSLATGQGDYGYTF. The CDR3 DNA reads TGTGCCAGCAGCTTGGCGACAGGCCAAGGGGACTATGGCTACACCTTC.

This sequence joins TRBV27 and TRBJ2-3; 13 bases fit TRBD2. Germline CDR1 reads MNHEY; CDR2 reads SMNVEV (reference sequence). With V trimmed by 11 bases and J by 6 bases, 11 bases remained unmatched. The CDR3 is made up of 15 amino acids. CDR3 loop: CASGGTSGISDTQYF. CDR3 nucleotide sequence: TGTGCCTCCGGAGGGACTAGCGGGATCTCGGATACGCAGTATTTT.

V usage is TRBV2 and J usage is TRBJ1-2, with 7 bases lining up with TRBD1. Germline V lookup: CDR1 SNHLY, CDR2 FYNNEI. J was trimmed by 8 bases and V by 8 bases; bases with no gene match: 8. The CDR3 is 12 amino acids. The CDR3 coding sequence is TGTGCCAGCGTGGGACAGTCTGGCGGCTACACCTTC. Protein sequence: CASVGQSGGYTF.

V gene TRBV6-6 combines with J gene TRBJ1-1, with a tentative D call TRBD1 (5 bases). Germline assignment: CDR1 MNHNY and CDR2 SVGAGI (reference sequence). The CDR3 extends over 15 amino acids. The V end was cut by 3 bases, the J end by 4 bases, with 15 bases between. The CDR3: CASSYRRGASTEAFF. The CDR3 DNA is TGTGCCAGCAGTTATCGGAGGGGCGCGAGCACTGAAGCTTTCTTT.

This clone was seen only once. The genes are TRBV18 and TRBJ2-1; D call uncertain. Germline V gives CDR1 KGHSH, CDR2 LQKENI. CDR3 length: 12 residues. V lost 6 bases and J 8 bases, leaving 11 bases between the germline ends. The CDR3 sequence: CASSPRDYEQFF. CDR3 bases: TGTGCCAGCTCCCCAAGAGACTATGAGCAGTTCTTC.